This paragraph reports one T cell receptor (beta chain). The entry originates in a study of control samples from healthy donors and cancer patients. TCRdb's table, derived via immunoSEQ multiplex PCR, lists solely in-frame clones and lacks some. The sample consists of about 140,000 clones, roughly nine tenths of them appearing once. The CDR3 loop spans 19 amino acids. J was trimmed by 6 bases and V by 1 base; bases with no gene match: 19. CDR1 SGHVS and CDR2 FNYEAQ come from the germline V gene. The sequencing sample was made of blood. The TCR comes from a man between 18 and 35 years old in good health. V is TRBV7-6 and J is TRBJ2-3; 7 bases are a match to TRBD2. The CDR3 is CASSLVPTSTSDFPDTQYF. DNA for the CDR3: TGTGCCAGCAGCTTAGTCCCGACATCCACTAGCGATTTTCCTGATACGCAGTATTTT.